Each of the 17 T cell receptor beta chains below was sequenced from the same sample in a study of shared clonotypes between healthy human individuals (dated by TCRdb to 2020 to 2022). The library was built by means of the immunoSEQ multiplex PCR assay. TCRdb took over this immuneACCESS table, retaining in-frame rearrangements with V and J assigned. Such tables are incomplete; in checked studies, under half of the missing clones stem from an unresolved V gene, and the remainder is unexplained. Present in this sample are over 2 million clones, about 95% of which were seen just once. The ten largest make up 0.1% to 0.15% of the sample. Sequenced input: naive CD4+ T cells sorted from blood. Taken with the paper, the label for cell subset or site translates to: CD45RA+ positively selected. Receptors were obtained from a man between 18 and 29 years old in good health.

The CDR3 loop is CASSSAGARRGAFF. In DNA form, the CDR3 reads TGTGCCAGCAGTTCCGCGGGGGCCCGCAGGGGGGCTTTCTTT. The V and J genes are TRBV28 and TRBJ1-1; 7 bases are a match to TRBD1. The CDR3 has 14 amino acids. Germline V gives CDR1 MDHEN, CDR2 SYDVKM. Trimming removed 4 bases from V and 11 bases from J; junction bases left unmatched: 13.

The genes are TRBV7-9 and TRBJ1-6; D is perhaps TRBD1 (5 bases). CDR1 SEHNR and CDR2 FQNEAQ come from the germline V gene (reference sequence). There are 14 residues in the CDR3. Trimming shortened V by 3 bases and J by 6 bases, and 9 bases separated the two germline ends. The DNA of the CDR3 is TGTGCCAGCAGCTTCGGGGGTCTTAATTCACCCCTCCACTTT. Residues: CASSFGGLNSPLHF.

The chain has TRBV5-1 and TRBJ1-1, with a possible D match to TRBD1 (5 bases). Trimming removed 0 bases at V and 1 base at J, with 10 bases between. The CDR3 is 15 amino acids. Germline CDR1 reads SGHRS; CDR2 reads YFSETQ. The CDR3 loop reads CASSLVGDANTEAFF. As DNA, the CDR3 is TGCGCCAGCAGCTTGGTTGGGGACGCGAACACTGAAGCTTTCTTT.

Notes on this clone: The sample contains more than one DNA sequence encoding this CDR3. The chain combines TRBV5-1 with TRBJ2-2, with TRBD2 matching over 8 bases. Germline V lookup: CDR1 SGHRS, CDR2 YFSETQ. Trimming took 0 bases from V and 2 from J; bases not matched to a gene: 0. CDR3 length: 15 residues. CDR3 sequence (DNA): TGCGCCAGCAGCTTGGTAGCGGGAAACACCGGGGAGCTGTTTTTT. Amino acid sequence: CASSLVAGNTGELFF.

J is TRBJ1-2 and V is TRBV9; D is unresolved. V dropped 6 bases and J dropped 0 bases, with 15 bases sitting between them. Per the germline V gene, CDR1 is SGDLS and CDR2 is YYNGEE. There are 15 residues in the CDR3. CDR3 in DNA: TGTGCCAGCACCCCAAGGAGGGAAACTAACTATGGCTACACCTTC. Residues: CASTPRRETNYGYTF. The complete variable domain, with remaining parts taken from reference TRBV9 and TRBJ1-2, reads DSGVTQTPKHLITATGQRVTLRCSPRSGDLSVYWYQQSLDQGLQFLIQYYNGEERAKGNILERFSAQQFPDLHSELNLSSLELGDSALYFCASTPRRETNYGYTFGSGTRLTVV.

This clone showed up just once. This rearrangement joins TRBV6-1 to TRBJ1-2; 9 nucleotides agree with TRBD1. The CDR3 extends over 13 amino acids. CDR1 is MNHNS and CDR2 is SASEGT in the germline V gene. Trimming took 4 bases from V and 7 from J; bases not matched to a gene: 4. Written as DNA, the CDR3 is TGTGCCAGCAGTGGACAGGGGGACTCTGGCTACACCTTC. Residues: CASSGQGDSGYTF.

The DNA of the CDR3 is TGTGCCAGCAGCCCCATACTTCTACAGGGTAACACTGAAGCTTTCTTT. Amino acids: CASSPILLQGNTEAFF. V gene TRBV27 combines with J gene TRBJ1-1; D might be TRBD1 (6 bases). The CDR3 is made up of 16 amino acids. The germline gives CDR1 MNHEY, CDR2 SMNVEV (reference sequence). The germline V and J ends were trimmed by 6 bases and 2 bases, with 19 bases remaining between them.

The rearrangement links TRBV7-2 to TRBJ2-1; D is uncertain. The V end was cut by 7 bases, the J end by 6 bases, with 16 bases between. CDR1 is SGHTA and CDR2 is FQGNSA in the germline V gene. The CDR3 has 14 residues. The CDR3 region is CASKLTDALNEQFF. The CDR3 region has the DNA TGTGCCAGCAAGCTTACGGACGCCCTCAATGAGCAGTTCTTC.

This rearrangement joins TRBV9 to TRBJ2-2, with TRBD2 matching 13 bases. Trimming took 0 bases from V and 6 from J; bases not matched to a gene: 11. Germline CDR1 reads SGDLS; CDR2 reads YYNGEE. This CDR3 spans 19 amino acids. The CDR3 sequence is CASSVGSPLAGGMAGELFF. DNA of the CDR3: TGTGCCAGCAGCGTAGGGTCCCCACTAGCGGGGGGGATGGCCGGGGAGCTGTTTTTT.

J is TRBJ1-2 and V is TRBV6-6; tentative D call: TRBD1 (6 bases). The germline V and J ends were trimmed by 2 bases and 4 bases, with 17 bases remaining between them. This CDR3 has 16 residues. The germline gives CDR1 MNHNY, CDR2 SVGAGI (reference sequence). The CDR3 nucleotides are TGTGCCAGCAGTTACAGGGGGGAGGGTGGAGTCTATGGCTACACCTTC. Residues: CASSYRGEGGVYGYTF.

The V gene is TRBV19, the J gene TRBJ1-5; 8 positions match TRBD1. CDR3 length: 16 amino acids. Germline V lookup: CDR1 LNHDA, CDR2 SQIVND (reference sequence). Losses at the gene ends were 5 bases for V and 0 bases for J; bases not matched to a gene: 6. The CDR3 loop is CASSLGTGYSNQPQHF. DNA of the CDR3: TGTGCCAGTAGTCTAGGGACAGGATATAGCAATCAGCCCCAGCATTTT.

This chain joins TRBV11-1 and TRBJ1-6; 11 positions match TRBD1. This CDR3 contains 16 residues. The germline CDR1 and CDR2 sequences are SGHAT and FQDESV (reference sequence). The V and J ends lost 4 bases and 6 bases, in that order; junction bases with no gene match: 5. This CDR3 is CASSSGQGASNSPLHF. The CDR3 nucleotides read TGTGCCAGCAGCTCAGGACAGGGGGCTAGTAATTCACCCCTCCACTTT. The whole variable domain, filled in from reference TRBV11-1 and TRBJ1-6, reads EAEVAQSPRYKITEKSQAVAFWCDPISGHATLYWYRQILGQGPELLVQFQDESVVDDSQLPKDRFSAERLKGVDSTLKIQPAELGDSAMYLCASSSGQGASNSPLHFGNGTRLTVT.

The chain has TRBV6-5 and TRBJ1-6, with 9 nucleotides matching TRBD1. The CDR3 totals 15 residues. Trimming removed 7 bases from V and 7 bases from J; junction bases left unmatched: 8. The germline V gene has CDR1 MNHEY and CDR2 SVGAGI. The CDR3 nucleotides are TGTGCCAGCACCAGAACCGGGACAGGGAATTCACCCCTCCACTTT. The encoded protein is CASTRTGTGNSPLHF.

Details on this clone: The sample holds other DNA sequences that translate to the same CDR3. The chain uses TRBV29-1 and TRBJ2-1; 12 bases map to TRBD2. The germline V gene encodes CDR1 SQVTM and CDR2 ANQGSEA. This CDR3 is 15 amino acids long. The junction had 6 bases not matched to a gene; V was cut back by 4 bases and J by 5 bases. CDR3 protein: CSVAPRLAGDNEQFF. CDR3 DNA: TGCAGCGTTGCCCCCCGACTAGCGGGGGACAATGAGCAGTTCTTC.

CDR3: CASSLAGAEYEQYF. For the CDR3, the DNA is TGTGCCAGCAGTTTAGCTGGGGCGGAGTACGAGCAGTACTTC. The chain links TRBV28 to TRBJ2-7, with a weak D call TRBD1 (5 bases). This CDR3 is built from 14 residues. Germline-derived CDR1 and CDR2 are MDHEN and SYDVKM. V gave up 2 bases and J gave up 4 bases, with 12 bases separating them. The entire variable domain, with the rest obtained from reference TRBV28 and TRBJ2-7, is as follows: DVKVTQSSRYLVKRTGEKVFLECVQDMDHENMFWYRQDPGLGLRLIYFSYDVKMKEKGDIPEGYSVSREKKERFSLILESASTNQTSMYLCASSLAGAEYEQYFGPGTRLTVT.

This clone was seen once. The chain recombines TRBV6-6 with TRBJ1-4; TRBD1 matches 8 bases. With 2 bases clipped from V and 13 bases from J, the junction kept 6 bases outside the gene matches. The CDR3 has 13 amino acids. The germline V gene has CDR1 MNHNY and CDR2 SVGAGI (reference sequence). DNA for the CDR3: TGTGCCAGCAGTTACGATTACAGGGGGGGACTGTTTTTT. The encoded protein is CASSYDYRGGLFF.

J is TRBJ1-3 and V is TRBV9; 11 bases are shared with TRBD1. The CDR3 consists of 18 residues. V was clipped by 4 bases and J by 1 base; unmatched bases: 10. The germline V gene has CDR1 SGDLS and CDR2 YYNGEE. CDR3 in DNA: TGTGCCAGCAGCCCTCTAGGCGGACAGGGGGCTTCTGGAAACACCATATATTTT. Translation: CASSPLGGQGASGNTIYF. The variable domain in full, with the rest retrieved from reference TRBV9 and TRBJ1-3, is DSGVTQTPKHLITATGQRVTLRCSPRSGDLSVYWYQQSLDQGLQFLIQYYNGEERAKGNILERFSAQQFPDLHSELNLSSLELGDSALYFCASSPLGGQGASGNTIYFGEGSWLTVV.